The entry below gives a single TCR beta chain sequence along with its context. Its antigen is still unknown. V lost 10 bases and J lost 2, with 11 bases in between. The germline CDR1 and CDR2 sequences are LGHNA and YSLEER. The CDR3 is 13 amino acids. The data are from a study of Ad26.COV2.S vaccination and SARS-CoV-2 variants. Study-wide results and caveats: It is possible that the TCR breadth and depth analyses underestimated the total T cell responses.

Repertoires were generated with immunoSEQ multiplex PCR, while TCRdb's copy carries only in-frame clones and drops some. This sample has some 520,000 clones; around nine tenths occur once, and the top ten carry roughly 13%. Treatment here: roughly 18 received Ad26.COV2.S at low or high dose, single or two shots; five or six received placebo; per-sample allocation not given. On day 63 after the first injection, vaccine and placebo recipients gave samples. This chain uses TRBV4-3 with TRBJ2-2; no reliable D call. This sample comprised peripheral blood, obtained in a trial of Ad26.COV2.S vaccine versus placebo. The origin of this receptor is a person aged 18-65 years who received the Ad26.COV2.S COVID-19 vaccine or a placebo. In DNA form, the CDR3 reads TGCGCCACTGGCTTCAGAAACACCGGGGAGCTGTTTTTT. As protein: CATGFRNTGELFF.